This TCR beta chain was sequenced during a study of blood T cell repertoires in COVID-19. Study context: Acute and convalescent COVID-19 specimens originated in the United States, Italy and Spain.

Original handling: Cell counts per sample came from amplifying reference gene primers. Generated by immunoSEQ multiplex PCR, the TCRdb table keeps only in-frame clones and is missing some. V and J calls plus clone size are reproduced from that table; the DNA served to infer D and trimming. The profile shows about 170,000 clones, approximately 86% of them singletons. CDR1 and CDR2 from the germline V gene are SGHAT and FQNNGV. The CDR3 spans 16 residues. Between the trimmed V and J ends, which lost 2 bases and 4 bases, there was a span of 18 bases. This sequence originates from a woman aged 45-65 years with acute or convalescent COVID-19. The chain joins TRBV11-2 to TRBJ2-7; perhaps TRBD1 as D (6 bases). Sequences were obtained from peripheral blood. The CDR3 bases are TGTGCCAGCAGCTTAATCCGGCCTAACCAGGGGTACGAGCAGTACTTC. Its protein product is CASSLIRPNQGYEQYF.